This passage covers 30 T cell receptor beta chains from one sample sequenced in a study of patients and donors after allogeneic stem cell transplantation. MiXCR, applied by TCRdb to the RT-PCR reads, yields one record per CDR3 protein. This sample has approximately 430,000 distinct CDR3 sequences, with under 20% found just once. Sequenced sample: blood, either unsorted or a sorted T cell fraction (not recorded which). These receptors came from a human donor who was either an allogeneic HSCT recipient or a stem cell or donor lymphocyte infusion donor (not recorded which). It is not recorded whose cells these are; they may come from a transplant donor.

This clonotype was observed many times. The chain has TRBV4-1 and TRBJ1-1; D not resolved. Germline CDR1 reads MGHRA; CDR2 reads YSYEKL. V lost 1 base, J lost 3 bases, and 9 bases lay in between. The CDR3 consists of 14 residues. DNA for the CDR3: TGCGCCAGCAGCCAAGTGAGGTGGGACACTGAAGCTTTCTTT. Residues: CASSQVRWDTEAFF.

V is TRBV5-1 and J is TRBJ1-5; D gene uncertain. In germline, CDR1 is SGHRS, CDR2 YFSETQ. V lost 0 bases and J lost 3, with 10 bases in between. The CDR3 loop spans 15 amino acids. The CDR3 nucleotides read TGCGCCAGCAGCTTGGACAGTACAGACAATCAGCCCCAGCATTTT. It is translated as CASSLDSTDNQPQHF.

This clonotype was picked up many times. The V call is TRBV12-3 or TRBV12-4, the J call TRBJ2-7; tentative D call: TRBD2 (5 bases). The CDR3 totals 15 residues. V lost 5 bases and J lost 5, with 19 bases in between. The CDR3: CASSRSGIRPHEQYF. The CDR3 region has the DNA TGTGCCAGCAGTCGATCCGGGATCCGTCCCCACGAGCAGTACTTC.

Here the CDR3 reads CSVYGPDQPQHF. The CDR3 DNA sequence: TGCAGCGTTTATGGACCCGATCAGCCCCAGCATTTT. This chain uses TRBV29-1 with TRBJ1-5; D is unresolved. This CDR3 is 12 amino acids long. The germline V gene encodes CDR1 SQVTM and CDR2 ANQGSEA. The germline V and J ends were trimmed by 5 bases and 5 bases, with 10 bases remaining between them. Variable domain in full (rest from reference TRBV29-1 and TRBJ1-5): SAVISQKPSRDICQRGTSLTIQCQVDSQVTMMFWYRQQPGQSLTLIATANQGSEATYESGFVIDKFPISRPNLTFSTLTVSNMSPEDSSIYLCSVYGPDQPQHFGDGTRLSIL.

The genes are TRBV7-2 and TRBJ1-6; D is possibly TRBD1 (6 bases). This CDR3 spans 16 amino acids. CDR1 is SGHTA, CDR2 FQGNSA, per germline. V lost 4 bases to trimming and J lost 9 bases, with 19 bases between them. DNA of the CDR3: TGTGCCAGCAGCTCCCGGGGGGCAGGGTTGGGTTCACCCCTCCACTTT. It codes for CASSSRGAGLGSPLHF. Filled out from reference TRBV7-2 and TRBJ1-6, the complete variable domain reads GAGVSQSPSNKVTEKGKDVELRCDPISGHTALYWYRQSLGQGLEFLIYFQGNSAPDKSGLPSDRFSAERTGGSVSTLTIQRTQQEDSAVYLCASSSRGAGLGSPLHFGNGTRLTVT.

This clonotype was recorded at least ten times. V gene TRBV4-3 combines with J gene TRBJ2-5; D could derive from TRBD1 or TRBD2 (6 bases each). In germline, CDR1 is LGHNA, CDR2 YSLEER. V lost 4 bases and J lost 1, with 13 bases in between. The CDR3 loop spans 15 amino acids. This CDR3 reads CASSLGEGGQETQYF. The CDR3 bases are TGCGCCAGCAGCCTTGGAGAGGGGGGCCAAGAGACCCAGTACTTC.

The chain uses TRBV25-1 and TRBJ1-2; D unresolved. Germline loops: CDR1 MGHDK, CDR2 SYGVNS. V was shortened by 2 bases and J by 3 bases, with 10 bases between the two germline ends. This CDR3 is built from 14 residues. CDR3 amino acids: CASSEPGRHYGYTF. The CDR3 region has the DNA TGTGCCAGCAGTGAACCCGGACGTCACTATGGCTACACCTTC.

The chain has TRBV5-1 and TRBJ1-6; TRBD1 aligns across 8 bases. CDR1 is SGHRS and CDR2 is YFSETQ in the germline V gene. This CDR3 contains 16 residues. The V gene end was trimmed by 4 bases and the J gene end by 9 bases; junction bases not matched to a gene: 12. CDR3 sequence reads: CASSLLPGTGSSPLHF. As DNA, the CDR3 is TGCGCCAGCAGCCTACTCCCCGGGACAGGTAGTTCACCCCTCCACTTT.

This clonotype was seen more than once but under ten times. This chain uses TRBV4-1 with TRBJ1-4, with 7 bases identical to TRBD1. The CDR3 contains 15 residues. With V trimmed by 1 base and J by 7 bases, 6 bases remained unmatched. Germline V gene sequence: CDR1 MGHRA, CDR2 YSYEKL. The CDR3 spells CASSQAGTATEKLFF. The CDR3, as DNA: TGCGCCAGCAGCCAAGCAGGGACAGCTACTGAAAAACTGTTTTTT.

This chain connects TRBV7-9 to TRBJ1-2; 7 bases align to TRBD1. The germline V gene encodes CDR1 SEHNR and CDR2 FQNEAQ (reference sequence). CDR3 length: 12 residues. V trimming: 3 bases; J trimming: 7 bases; junction bases outside the gene matches: 2. CDR3 nucleotide sequence: TGTGCCAGCAGCTTTACAGGGGCTGGCTACACCTTC. As protein: CASSFTGAGYTF.

This clonotype was counted a few times. The V and J genes are TRBV7-3 and TRBJ2-1; D perhaps matches TRBD1 (5 bases). CDR1 and CDR2 (germline): SGHTA, FQGTGA. The CDR3 contains 15 residues. V lost 1 base and J 6 bases, leaving 13 bases between the germline ends. The CDR3 reads CASSLRAGQPNEQFF. The CDR3 bases are TGTGCCAGCAGCTTAAGGGCAGGGCAACCCAATGAGCAGTTCTTC.

The chain combines TRBV29-1 with TRBJ2-7, with D perhaps being TRBD1 or TRBD2 (5 bases each). V gave up 5 bases and J gave up 6 bases, with 17 bases separating them. CDR1 and CDR2 (germline): SQVTM, ANQGSEA. This CDR3 is 13 amino acids long. The CDR3 here is CSVMVGPAGEQYF. CDR3 nucleotides: TGCAGCGTTATGGTGGGGCCTGCGGGCGAGCAGTACTTC.

This clonotype was observed a few times. The chain carries TRBV5-1 and TRBJ1-1; TRBD1 might be the D (6 bases). V lost 7 bases and J lost 3, with 10 bases in between. The CDR3 is made up of 12 amino acids. Germline CDR1 SGHRS, CDR2 YFSETQ. The CDR3 DNA is TGCGCCAGCCAACAGGGTGACACTGAAGCTTTCTTT. This translates into CASQQGDTEAFF.

V is TRBV20-1 and J is TRBJ1-2, with a tentative D call TRBD1 (5 bases). The CDR3 consists of 12 residues. V lost 6 bases and J 4 bases, leaving 12 bases between the germline ends. Per germline, CDR1 DFQATT and CDR2 SNEGSKA (reference sequence). The CDR3 DNA follows: TGCAGTGCAACGCGACAGAGCTATGGCTACACCTTC. It codes for CSATRQSYGYTF.

This clonotype was seen a handful of times. The chain links TRBV30 to TRBJ2-7; TRBD2 matches at 7 bases. The CDR3 totals 12 residues. J was trimmed by 6 bases and V by 5 bases; bases with no gene match: 7. Germline V gives CDR1 GTSNPN, CDR2 SVGIG (reference sequence). In DNA, the CDR3 is TGTGCCTGGTCCCTCTCGGGGGGCGAGCAGTACTTC. Its translation is CAWSLSGGEQYF.

The chain recombines TRBV11-1 with TRBJ2-1, with TRBD2 matching 13 bases. V lost 3 bases to trimming and J lost 0 bases; unmatched junction nucleotides: 8. CDR1 and CDR2 (germline): SGHAT, FQDESV (reference sequence). CDR3 length: 19 amino acids. CDR3 residues: CASSLGTSGILSSYNEQFF. CDR3 nucleotide sequence: TGTGCCAGCAGCTTGGGGACTAGCGGGATCCTGAGCTCCTACAATGAGCAGTTCTTC.

The chain recombines TRBV5-1 with TRBJ2-5; D is ambiguous. Germline values: CDR1 SGHRS, CDR2 YFSETQ. This CDR3 contains 15 residues. V lost 4 bases, J lost 4 bases, and 17 bases lay in between. The CDR3 bases are TGCGCCAGCAGCCTGACGGACCTAGGGCGAGAGACCCAGTACTTC. This sequence encodes CASSLTDLGRETQYF.

The J gene is TRBJ2-2, the V gene TRBV11-2; D is perhaps TRBD1 or TRBD2 (6 bases each). V gave up 2 bases and J gave up 0 bases, with 16 bases separating them. Per the germline V gene, CDR1 is SGHAT and CDR2 is FQNNGV. CDR3 length: 18 residues. CDR3 coding DNA: TGTGCCAGCAGCTTAAAAGGGGGGTGGGGTACGAACACCGGGGAGCTGTTTTTT. It encodes CASSLKGGWGTNTGELFF.

The sample holds a few counts of this clonotype. V is TRBV3-1 and J is TRBJ2-7; D ambiguous. In germline, CDR1 is LGHDT, CDR2 YNNKEL (reference sequence). The CDR3 extends over 14 amino acids. V lost 4 bases, J lost 2 bases, and 12 bases lay in between. The CDR3 loop is CASSPRTRPYEQYF. As DNA, the CDR3 is TGTGCCAGCAGCCCGCGGACGCGACCCTACGAGCAGTACTTC.

The gene calls are TRBV24-1 and TRBJ2-3; 9 bases are shared with TRBD2. The germline V gene has CDR1 KGHDR and CDR2 SFDVKD. V lost 2 bases and J lost 5; bases outside the gene matches: 10. This CDR3 has 17 residues. The CDR3 region is CATSDYSGGSSKDTQYF. CDR3 coding DNA: TGTGCCACCAGTGATTATAGCGGGGGATCCTCCAAAGATACGCAGTATTTT.

This clonotype was counted between two and nine times. This sequence joins TRBV12-3 or TRBV12-4 and TRBJ2-1; 10 bases are a match to TRBD2. The ends lost 6 bases at V and 5 bases at J; junction bases unmatched: 13. This CDR3 spans 17 amino acids. CDR3 in DNA: TGTGCCAGCAGGAGTAGCGGGAGGACTTTGAAACACAATGAGCAGTTCTTC. Translation gives CASRSSGRTLKHNEQFF.

This clonotype was observed many times. The DNA for the CDR3 is TGCGCCAGCAGCCAAGGGAATGGGGGTCCCCCTAGTAATGAGCAGTTCTTC. Its translation is CASSQGNGGPPSNEQFF. This chain uses TRBV4-3 with TRBJ2-1; possibly TRBD1 or TRBD2 for D (5 bases each). Trimming pared 1 base from V and 7 bases from J, leaving 20 bases between. Germline CDR1 is LGHNA and CDR2 is YSLEER. The CDR3 has 17 residues.

In this sample, this clonotype turned up many times. The rearrangement links TRBV20-1 to TRBJ1-1; TRBD1 matches 11 bases. With V trimmed by 0 bases and J by 5 bases, 5 bases remained unmatched. This CDR3 comprises 15 residues. In germline, CDR1 is DFQATT, CDR2 SNEGSKA (reference sequence). In nucleotides, the CDR3 is TGCAGTGCTAGAGATGGAGGACAGGGGGCTACTGAAGCTTTCTTT. This sequence encodes CSARDGGQGATEAFF.

This clonotype has at least ten counts. V and J are TRBV28 and TRBJ2-5, with 7 positions matching TRBD1. J lost 4 bases, V lost 2 bases, and 4 bases had no gene match. The CDR3 covers 14 residues. Germline V gene lookup returns CDR1 MDHEN and CDR2 SYDVKM. As DNA, the CDR3 is TGTGCCAGCAGTTTAAGAGGGGGCTCAGAGACCCAGTACTTC. It translates to CASSLRGGSETQYF.

This chain connects TRBV6-1 to TRBJ2-1, with TRBD2 matching over 10 bases. Germline assignment: CDR1 MNHNS and CDR2 SASEGT. CDR3 length: 20 amino acids. V dropped 0 bases and J dropped 6; count of bases not matched to a gene: 17. CDR3 bases: TGTGCCAGCAGTGAAGCTGGGTTATGGGGTGAGGGACTAGCGAGCAATGAGCAGTTCTTC. Translated: CASSEAGLWGEGLASNEQFF.

This clonotype was counted between two and nine times. V is TRBV15 and J is TRBJ2-2; 13 bases match TRBD2. This CDR3 is built from 18 residues. Germline V CDR1 and CDR2: LNHNV, YYDKDF (reference sequence). J was trimmed by 8 bases and V by 2 bases; bases with no gene match: 11. The CDR3 protein is CATSRPGSGLAGVGELFF. The DNA of the CDR3 is TGTGCCACCAGCAGACCCGGATCAGGACTAGCGGGGGTAGGGGAGCTGTTTTTT.

This clonotype has a handful of counts. Compared with germline, one end of the junction differs, possibly owing to a read error. This sequence joins TRBV2 and TRBJ2-2, with no clear D. The CDR3 covers 12 residues. Per the germline V gene, CDR1 is SNHLY and CDR2 is FYNNEI. The DNA of the CDR3 is TGTGCCAGCTGTGACTTGGGCGGGGAGCTGTTTTTT. Protein product: CASCDLGGELFF.

V gene TRBV4-1 combines with J gene TRBJ2-1; 10 bases are shared with TRBD2. There are 16 residues in the CDR3. The V and J ends lost 2 bases and 6 bases, in that order; junction bases with no gene match: 7. CDR1 is MGHRA and CDR2 is YSYEKL in the germline V gene. CDR3 sequence reads: CASSQQPLAGVNEQFF. CDR3 bases: TGCGCCAGCAGCCAACAGCCGCTAGCGGGGGTCAATGAGCAGTTCTTC.

This sequence joins TRBV9 and TRBJ1-1; D is perhaps TRBD1 (6 bases). Trimming took off 0 bases at V and 2 bases at J, with 11 bases between the two ends. The CDR3 consists of 15 residues. The germline gives CDR1 SGDLS, CDR2 YYNGEE. CDR3 sequence (DNA): TGTGCCAGCAGCGTAGGTTCCAGGGGAAACACTGAAGCTTTCTTT. The encoded protein is CASSVGSRGNTEAFF. The full variable domain, its missing parts supplied by reference TRBV9 and TRBJ1-1, is DSGVTQTPKHLITATGQRVTLRCSPRSGDLSVYWYQQSLDQGLQFLIQYYNGEERAKGNILERFSAQQFPDLHSELNLSSLELGDSALYFCASSVGSRGNTEAFFGQGTRLTVV.

This clonotype was counted many times. This chain joins TRBV7-8 and TRBJ2-2; D is possibly TRBD2 (6 bases). This CDR3 contains 13 residues. The germline V gene encodes CDR1 SGHVS and CDR2 FQNEAQ. The germline V and J ends were trimmed by 5 bases and 9 bases, with 13 bases remaining between them. CDR3 sequence reads: CASSPGRGWELFF. Here the CDR3 DNA reads TGTGCCAGCAGCCCCGGGCGGGGATGGGAGCTGTTTTTT.